The 30 T cell receptor beta chains given below trace back to one sample, sequenced in a study of cytomegalovirus exposure and HLA in healthy donors. PCR used 60 Vbeta primers and 13 Jbeta primers. TCRdb's table, derived via immunoSEQ multiplex PCR, lists solely in-frame clones and lacks some. This sample carries fewer than 200,000 clones, roughly 80% of them seen once, and the ten largest clones take around 0.8%. The sequencing input was PBMCs. The receptors stem from a woman younger than 35 in good health and CMV-seronegative.

V gene TRBV11-1 combines with J gene TRBJ2-3, with no clear D. The CDR3 loop spans 16 amino acids. The V end was cut by 4 bases, the J end by 0 bases, with 14 bases between. The germline CDR1 and CDR2 sequences are SGHAT and FQDESV (reference sequence). The DNA of the CDR3 is TGTGCCAGCAGCTCCCCTGCGGCGGCTAGCACAGATACGCAGTATTTT. It specifies CASSSPAAASTDTQYF.

The chain carries TRBV5-1 and TRBJ2-7, with D possibly being TRBD2 (6 bases). Trimming took off 5 bases at V and 7 bases at J, with 19 bases between the two ends. Germline values: CDR1 SGHRS, CDR2 YFSETQ. This CDR3 has 14 amino acids. CDR3 sequence (DNA): TGCGCCAGCAGGGAGGGAATAGTTTTACGAGAGCAGTACTTC. The encoded protein is CASREGIVLREQYF.

The CDR3 sequence: CASSSYRGDYGYTF. The CDR3 nucleotides are TGTGCCAGCAGCTCATACAGGGGGGACTATGGCTACACCTTC. The rearrangement uses TRBV5-4 and TRBJ1-2; TRBD1 aligns across 8 bases. Trimming took 3 bases from V and 3 from J; bases not matched to a gene: 4. In germline, CDR1 is SGHNT, CDR2 YYREEE (reference sequence). This CDR3 contains 14 residues.

The CDR3 is CASRTSRSTDTQYF. CDR3 DNA: TGTGCCAGCAGGACTAGCAGAAGCACAGATACGCAGTATTTT. The V and J genes are TRBV6-5 and TRBJ2-3; 7 bases line up with TRBD2. Per germline, CDR1 MNHEY and CDR2 SVGAGI. Trimming cost V 6 bases and J 0 bases; bases outside gene matches: 3. This CDR3 is built from 14 residues.

V gene TRBV5-1 combines with J gene TRBJ2-7; 13 bases align to TRBD2. The CDR3 has 16 residues. Looked up from germline, CDR1 is SGHRS and CDR2 is YFSETQ. J was trimmed by 3 bases and V by 0 bases; bases with no gene match: 3. The CDR3 DNA is TGCGCCAGCAGCTTGGGGGGACTAGCGGGGAACTACGAGCAGTACTTC. Translating gives CASSLGGLAGNYEQYF.

This clone has only one observation. The chain employs TRBV4-2 and TRBJ2-3; no firm D call. V was pared by 3 bases and J by 4 bases, with 8 bases between. The CDR3 loop spans 13 amino acids. The germline V gene encodes CDR1 LGHNA and CDR2 YNFKEQ. Written as DNA, the CDR3 is TGTGCCAGCAGCCAGTATAGCTCAGATACGCAGTATTTT. It is translated as CASSQYSSDTQYF.

The CDR3: CASSSTSGRAWEQFF. CDR3 coding DNA: TGTGCCAGCAGCTCGACTAGCGGGAGGGCCTGGGAGCAGTTCTTC. The chain uses TRBV4-2 and TRBJ2-1; 14 nucleotides agree with TRBD2. With 5 bases clipped from V and 10 bases from J, the junction kept 7 bases outside the gene matches. The CDR3 sequence is 15 residues long. The germline V gene has CDR1 LGHNA and CDR2 YNFKEQ.

The sample holds a few counts of this clone. The genes are TRBV30 and TRBJ2-7; TRBD1 agrees at 9 bases. Losses at the gene ends were 4 bases for V and 3 bases for J; bases not matched to a gene: 7. This CDR3 comprises 14 residues. The germline gives CDR1 GTSNPN, CDR2 SVGIG (reference sequence). CDR3 coding DNA: TGTGCCTGGACTCCGGGACAGGGCGACTACGAGCAGTACTTC. Translated, it gives CAWTPGQGDYEQYF.

This clone was counted between two and nine times. The chain uses TRBV5-4 and TRBJ2-7; 12 nucleotides match TRBD1. Germline CDR1 is SGHNT and CDR2 is YYREEE (reference sequence). This CDR3 has 14 amino acids. Trimming cost V 4 bases and J 3 bases; bases outside gene matches: 2. The CDR3 protein is CASSGDRGRYEQYF. DNA of the CDR3: TGTGCCAGCAGCGGGGACAGGGGGCGCTACGAGCAGTACTTC.

The V call is TRBV19, the J call TRBJ1-5; D may be TRBD1 (5 bases). Germline CDR1 reads LNHDA; CDR2 reads SQIVND (reference sequence). This CDR3 comprises 15 residues. V was trimmed by 9 bases and J by 2 bases, leaving 17 bases between them. CDR3 sequence (DNA): TGTGCCAGCCAAATAGGGGTTTGGGGCAATCAGCCCCAGCATTTT. As protein: CASQIGVWGNQPQHF.

The chain has TRBV6-1 and TRBJ2-5; the D gene is possibly TRBD1 (6 bases). The CDR3 is 15 amino acids. The germline V and J ends were trimmed by 6 bases and 5 bases, with 19 bases remaining between them. CDR1 and CDR2 (germline): MNHNS, SASEGT. The DNA of the CDR3 is TGTGCCAGCAGAGGGGATCCTCTGAGGGGGGAGACCCAGTACTTC. Its protein is CASRGDPLRGETQYF.

The V call is TRBV28, the J call TRBJ2-7; tentative D call: TRBD2 (7 bases). CDR1 MDHEN and CDR2 SYDVKM come from the germline V gene. The V gene lost 4 bases and the J gene lost 1 base, with 17 bases spanning the gap. The CDR3 sequence is 16 residues long. The CDR3 region has the DNA TGTGCCAGCAGTTCCTTTAGGAGGGGGGGTTCCTACGAGCAGTACTTC. It is translated as CASSSFRRGGSYEQYF.

The chain couples TRBV5-1 to TRBJ2-3, with TRBD1 matching over 8 bases. V dropped 1 base and J dropped 5; count of bases not matched to a gene: 6. The CDR3 sequence is 15 residues long. CDR1 is SGHRS, CDR2 YFSETQ, per germline. The CDR3: CASSLIGQGVDTQYF. CDR3 sequence (DNA): TGCGCCAGCAGCTTGATCGGACAGGGCGTAGATACGCAGTATTTT.

The chain uses TRBV7-2 and TRBJ1-2, with 10 positions matching TRBD1. CDR1 and CDR2 from the germline V gene are SGHTA and FQGNSA. This CDR3 is 14 amino acids long. J lost 5 bases, V lost 5 bases, and 5 bases had no gene match. The CDR3 spells CASSTRQGAYGYTF. In nucleotides, the CDR3 is TGTGCCAGCAGCACCCGACAGGGGGCGTATGGCTACACCTTC.

This clone was detected only once. The chain carries TRBV29-1 and TRBJ2-1; 12 positions match TRBD2. The CDR3 extends over 13 amino acids. V lost 7 bases, J lost 8 bases, and 6 bases stayed unmatched. Germline loops: CDR1 SQVTM, CDR2 ANQGSEA. DNA of the CDR3: TGCAGCGCTTCTAGCGGGAGGGCCTATGAGCAGTTCTTC. Its protein is CSASSGRAYEQFF.

V gene TRBV28 combines with J gene TRBJ2-3; D is perhaps TRBD2 (6 bases). CDR1 is MDHEN, CDR2 SYDVKM, per germline. The CDR3 has 12 amino acids. Between the trimmed V and J ends, which lost 6 bases and 6 bases, there was a span of 10 bases. CDR3 nucleotides: TGTGCCAGCAGGGACCTAGCGGATACGCAGTATTTT. Its protein product is CASRDLADTQYF.

This clone occurred a few times. V gene TRBV5-6 combines with J gene TRBJ1-1, with D perhaps matching TRBD1 (5 bases). Germline V gene data show CDR1 as SGHDT and CDR2 as YYEEEE. Trimming pared 7 bases from V and 1 base from J, leaving 20 bases between. This CDR3 is 16 amino acids long. The CDR3 sequence is CASSLGEGRRNTEAFF. In nucleotides, the CDR3 is TGTGCCAGCTCCCTCGGGGAGGGGCGCCGGAACACTGAAGCTTTCTTT.

In this sample, this clone turned up once. This chain joins TRBV18 and TRBJ1-5; TRBD1 matches 7 bases. CDR1 is KGHSH and CDR2 is LQKENI in the germline V gene. Unmatched junction bases numbered 2, after V lost 5 bases and J lost 4 bases. The CDR3 is 13 amino acids. CDR3 amino acids: CASSTTGNQPQHF. The CDR3, as DNA: TGTGCCAGCTCAACGACAGGGAATCAGCCCCAGCATTTT.

CDR3 loop: CASSSRGGLQETQYF. The CDR3 DNA is TGTGCCAGCAGCTCAAGGGGGGGGTTACAAGAGACCCAGTACTTC. This rearrangement joins TRBV7-9 to TRBJ2-5, with TRBD2 as a possible D gene (7 bases). The CDR3 has 15 residues. Germline CDR1 and CDR2: SEHNR and FQNEAQ (reference sequence). The V end lost 4 bases, the J end lost 2 bases, and 14 bases lay between the germline ends. The complete variable domain, with remaining parts taken from reference TRBV7-9 and TRBJ2-5, reads DTGVSQNPRHKITKRGQNVTFRCDPISEHNRLYWYRQTLGQGPEFLTYFQNEAQLEKSRLLSDRFSAERPKGSFSTLEIQRTEQGDSAMYLCASSSRGGLQETQYFGPGTRLLVL.

The V call is TRBV6-1, the J call TRBJ2-1, with 12 bases lining up with TRBD2. J was trimmed by 7 bases and V by 8 bases; bases with no gene match: 6. The germline CDR1 and CDR2 sequences are MNHNS and SASEGT. This CDR3 has 14 amino acids. CDR3 bases: TGTGCCAGCTCGACTAGCGGGAGAAGGAATGAGCAGTTCTTC. This codes for CASSTSGRRNEQFF.

This clone was found once. This rearrangement joins TRBV27 to TRBJ1-1; 8 positions agree with TRBD1. V lost 5 bases, J lost 2 bases, and 10 bases stayed unmatched. This CDR3 has 16 amino acids. Germline lookup yields CDR1 MNHEY and CDR2 SMNVEV (reference sequence). The CDR3 coding sequence is TGTGCCAGCAGTCTACGACAGGGGCGAGATAACACTGAAGCTTTCTTT. Protein sequence: CASSLRQGRDNTEAFF.

A single count supports this clone. The chain couples TRBV5-1 to TRBJ2-1; TRBD2 might be the D (5 bases). CDR3 size: 12 residues. Germline lookup yields CDR1 SGHRS and CDR2 YFSETQ. The germline V and J ends were trimmed by 8 bases and 1 base, with 7 bases remaining between them. CDR3 bases: TGCGCCAGTACTAGTTCCTACAATGAGCAGTTCTTC. Translation: CASTSSYNEQFF.

This clone was recorded only once. V gene TRBV7-6 combines with J gene TRBJ2-1; no reliable D call. The CDR3 is made up of 14 amino acids. Germline CDR1 SGHVS, CDR2 FNYEAQ. V was clipped by 4 bases and J by 4 bases, with 11 bases between them. The DNA of the CDR3 is TGTGCCAGCAGCTCTTACCAGGCGTACAATGAGCAGTTCTTC. Its translation is CASSSYQAYNEQFF.

This chain links TRBV5-6 with TRBJ2-3; no firm D call. Germline V lookup: CDR1 SGHDT, CDR2 YYEEEE. Trimming took off 2 bases at V and 3 bases at J, with 10 bases between the two ends. CDR3 length: 14 residues. In DNA form, the CDR3 reads TGTGCCAGCAGCTTCACTACCTGGACAGATACGCAGTATTTT. Protein product: CASSFTTWTDTQYF. Drawing the rest from reference TRBV5-6 and TRBJ2-3, the complete variable domain is DAGVTQSPTHLIKTRGQQVTLRCSPKSGHDTVSWYQQALGQGPQFIFQYYEEEERQRGNFPDRFSGHQFPNYSSELNVNALLLGDSALYLCASSFTTWTDTQYFGPGTRLTVL.

This chain connects TRBV6-1 to TRBJ1-2; D possibly corresponds to TRBD1 (5 bases). Looked up from germline, CDR1 is MNHNS and CDR2 is SASEGT. The germline V and J ends were trimmed by 6 bases and 2 bases, with 16 bases remaining between them. The CDR3 runs to 15 residues. For the CDR3, the DNA is TGTGCCAGCAGGGTGGGTGGGGGGAACAACTATGGCTACACCTTC. Amino acids: CASRVGGGNNYGYTF.

The chain links TRBV13 to TRBJ2-7; no reliable D call. This CDR3 is 13 amino acids long. The germline V and J ends were trimmed by 3 bases and 0 bases, with 6 bases remaining between them. Germline CDR1 and CDR2: PRHDT and FYEKMQ (reference sequence). This CDR3 is CASSLQRSYEQYF. DNA of the CDR3: TGTGCCAGCAGCTTGCAGCGCTCCTACGAGCAGTACTTC.

V and J are TRBV4-3 and TRBJ2-5; 8 bases line up with TRBD2. The V gene's germline CDR1 is LGHNA and CDR2 YSLEER. Trimming took 1 base from V and 4 from J; bases not matched to a gene: 14. This CDR3 comprises 18 residues. This chain's CDR3 is CASSQGYREPGLGETQYF. CDR3 DNA: TGCGCCAGCAGCCAAGGTTATCGAGAGCCGGGACTAGGAGAGACCCAGTACTTC.

V gene TRBV7-6 combines with J gene TRBJ1-5; 9 nucleotides agree with TRBD1. CDR3 length equals 14 residues. CDR1 and CDR2 from the germline V gene are SGHVS and FNYEAQ. J lost 5 bases, V lost 5 bases, and 4 bases had no gene match. The DNA for the CDR3 is TGTGCCAGCAGCCCGGGACAGGGCGATCAGCCCCAGCATTTT. Translated: CASSPGQGDQPQHF.

CDR3 sequence: CASSYKTSGRGWELFF. The CDR3 bases are TGTGCCAGCAGTTACAAGACTAGCGGGAGGGGGTGGGAGCTGTTTTTT. The rearrangement uses TRBV6-5 and TRBJ2-2, with 14 bases fitting TRBD2. The junction had 5 bases not matched to a gene; V was cut back by 2 bases and J by 9 bases. This CDR3 has 16 residues. CDR1 is MNHEY, CDR2 SVGAGI, per germline.

This clone is a singleton in its sample. This chain uses TRBV7-2 with TRBJ2-4; 11 nucleotides agree with TRBD1. The V and J ends lost 3 bases and 10 bases, in that order; junction bases with no gene match: 8. Germline loops: CDR1 SGHTA, CDR2 FQGNSA. This CDR3 contains 15 residues. The chain's CDR3 is CASSLRTGGYQIQYF. In DNA form, the CDR3 reads TGTGCCAGCAGCTTGCGGACAGGGGGCTACCAGATTCAGTACTTC. Supplemented by reference TRBV7-2 and TRBJ2-4, the full variable domain reads GAGVSQSPSNKVTEKGKDVELRCDPISGHTALYWYRQSLGQGLEFLIYFQGNSAPDKSGLPSDRFSAERTGGSVSTLTIQRTQQEDSAVYLCASSLRTGGYQIQYFGAGTRLSVL.